Sequencing of this T cell receptor beta chain was carried out in a study of cytomegalovirus exposure and HLA in healthy donors. Overall study results and limits: High sensitivity and specificity were reportedly achieved when the classifier diagnosed cytomegalovirus status.

Sequenced by immunoSEQ multiplex PCR; TCRdb stores in-frame clones only, minus some. The sample records 150,000 to 200,000 clones, roughly 88% being singletons. About this clone: Its specificity is not known.

The CDR3 has 15 amino acids. Germline CDR1 and CDR2: SQVTM and ANQGSEA. With V trimmed by 4 bases and J by 0 bases, 8 bases remained unmatched. This TCR came from a woman aged 18-30 years in good health and CMV-seronegative. The sequenced material came from PBMCs. The chain joins TRBV29-1 to TRBJ1-1, with 7 bases identical to TRBD1. The CDR3 is CSVGRGPGMNTEAFF. The DNA of the CDR3 is TGCAGCGTTGGGAGGGGGCCGGGAATGAACACTGAAGCTTTCTTT.